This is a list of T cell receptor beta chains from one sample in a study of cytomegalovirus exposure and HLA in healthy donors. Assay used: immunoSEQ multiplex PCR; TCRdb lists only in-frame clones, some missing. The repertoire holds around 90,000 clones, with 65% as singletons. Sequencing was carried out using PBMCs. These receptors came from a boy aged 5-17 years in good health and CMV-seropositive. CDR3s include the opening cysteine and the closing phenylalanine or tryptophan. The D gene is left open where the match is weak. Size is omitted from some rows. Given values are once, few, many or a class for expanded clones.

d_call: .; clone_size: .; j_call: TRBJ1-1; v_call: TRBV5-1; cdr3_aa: CASSLLTGLNTEAFF; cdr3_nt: TGCGCCAGCAGCCTACTTACAGGGCTGAACACTGAAGCTTTCTTT
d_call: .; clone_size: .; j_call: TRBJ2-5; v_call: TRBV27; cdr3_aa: CASRYLGGETQYF; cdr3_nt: TGTGCCAGCAGATATTTGGGGGGAGAGACCCAGTACTTC
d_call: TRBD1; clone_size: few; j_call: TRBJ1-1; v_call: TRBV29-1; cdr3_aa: CSGTGRSTEAFF; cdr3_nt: TGCAGCGGGACAGGGAGGTCCACTGAAGCTTTCTTT
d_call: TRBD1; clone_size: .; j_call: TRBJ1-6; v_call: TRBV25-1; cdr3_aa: CASRETKGQVRNSPLHF; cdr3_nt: TGTGCCAGCAGAGAAACCAAAGGACAGGTAAGAAATTCACCCCTCCACTTT
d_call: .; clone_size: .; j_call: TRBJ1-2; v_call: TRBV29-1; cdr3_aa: CSVGGGVNYGYTF; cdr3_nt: TGCAGCGTTGGGGGGGGCGTGAACTATGGCTACACCTTC
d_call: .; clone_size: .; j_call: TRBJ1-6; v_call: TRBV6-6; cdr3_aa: CASKASGNNSPLHF; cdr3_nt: TGTGCCAGCAAGGCGTCAGGGAATAATTCACCCCTCCACTTT
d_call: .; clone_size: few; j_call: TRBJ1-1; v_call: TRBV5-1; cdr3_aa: CASSLTTMNTEAFF; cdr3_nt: TGCGCCAGCAGCCTGACAACAATGAACACTGAAGCTTTCTTT
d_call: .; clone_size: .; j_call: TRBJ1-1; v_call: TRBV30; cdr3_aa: CALSRRVAFF; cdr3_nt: TGTGCTTTGAGCCGCCGGGTAGCTTTCTTT
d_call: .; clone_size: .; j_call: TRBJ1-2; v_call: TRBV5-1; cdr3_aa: CASSLFTDYGYTF; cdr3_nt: TGCGCCAGCAGCTTGTTTACGGACTATGGCTACACCTTC
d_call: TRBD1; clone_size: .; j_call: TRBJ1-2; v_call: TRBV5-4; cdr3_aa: CASSPRDSNGYTF; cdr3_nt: TGTGCCAGCAGCCCCCGGGACAGCAATGGCTACACCTTC
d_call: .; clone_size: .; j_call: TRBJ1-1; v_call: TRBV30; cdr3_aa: CAWSVKGGDQNEAFF; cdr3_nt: TGTGCCTGGAGTGTAAAGGGAGGGGACCAAAATGAAGCTTTCTTT
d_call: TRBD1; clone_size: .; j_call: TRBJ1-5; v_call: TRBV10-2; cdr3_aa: CASLDRASNQPQHF; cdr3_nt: TGCGCCAGTTTGGACAGGGCAAGCAATCAGCCCCAGCATTTT
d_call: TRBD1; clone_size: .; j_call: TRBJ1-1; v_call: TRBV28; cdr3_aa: CASSRRGANTEAFF; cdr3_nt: TGTGCCAGCAGCCGCAGGGGGGCGAACACTGAAGCTTTCTTT
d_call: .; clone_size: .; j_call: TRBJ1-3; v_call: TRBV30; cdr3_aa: CAWSTGGRASGNTIYF; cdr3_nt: TGTGCCTGGAGCACCGGAGGCCGGGCCTCCGGAAACACCATATATTTT
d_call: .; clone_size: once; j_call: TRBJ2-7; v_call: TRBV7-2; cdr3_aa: CASSFGSSYEQYF; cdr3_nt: TGTGCCAGCAGCTTCGGGTCCTCCTACGAGCAGTACTTC
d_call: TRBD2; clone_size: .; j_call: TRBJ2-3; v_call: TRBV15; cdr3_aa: CATSRDQLGGGADTQYF; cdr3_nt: TGTGCCACCAGCAGAGATCAGCTAGGCGGGGGGGCAGATACGCAGTATTTT
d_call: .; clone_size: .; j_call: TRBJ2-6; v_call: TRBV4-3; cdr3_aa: CASSPSGANVLTF; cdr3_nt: TGCGCCAGCAGCCCTTCTGGGGCCAACGTCCTGACTTTC
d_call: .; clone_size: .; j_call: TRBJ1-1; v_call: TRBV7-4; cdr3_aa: CASTRVASEAFF; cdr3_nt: TGTGCCAGCACCCGGGTCGCCTCTGAAGCTTTCTTT
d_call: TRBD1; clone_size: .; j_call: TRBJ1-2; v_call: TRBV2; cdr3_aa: CANKGGYTGGDGYTF; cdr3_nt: TGTGCCAACAAAGGGGGATATACAGGGGGAGATGGCTACACCTTC
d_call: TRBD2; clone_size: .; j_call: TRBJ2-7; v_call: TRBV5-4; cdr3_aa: CASSLGLAGPYEQYF; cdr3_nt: TGTGCCAGCAGCTTGGGACTAGCGGGACCCTACGAGCAGTACTTC
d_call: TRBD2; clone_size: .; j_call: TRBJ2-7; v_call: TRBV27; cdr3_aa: CASRPALAGPYEQYF; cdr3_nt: TGTGCCAGCAGACCAGCTCTAGCGGGACCATACGAGCAGTACTTC
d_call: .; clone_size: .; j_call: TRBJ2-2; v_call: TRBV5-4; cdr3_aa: CASSTDRNTGELFF; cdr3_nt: TGTGCCAGCAGCACAGACAGAAACACCGGGGAGCTGTTTTTT
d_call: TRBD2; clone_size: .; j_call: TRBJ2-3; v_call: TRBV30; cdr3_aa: CAWSVRGSGRIGTQYF; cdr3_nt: TGTGCCTGGAGTGTACGAGGAAGCGGGAGGATTGGTACGCAGTATTTT
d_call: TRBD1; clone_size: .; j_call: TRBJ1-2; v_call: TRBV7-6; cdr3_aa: CASSRQGALGYTF; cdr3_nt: TGTGCCAGCAGTCGACAGGGGGCGCTTGGCTACACCTTC
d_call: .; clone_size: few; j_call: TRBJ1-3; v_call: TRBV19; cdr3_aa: CATIHVTGNTIYF; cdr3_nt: TGTGCCACCATACACGTTACTGGAAACACCATATATTTT
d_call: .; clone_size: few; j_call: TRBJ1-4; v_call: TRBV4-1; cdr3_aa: CASSLLGGQNEKLFF; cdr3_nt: TGCGCCAGCAGCCTTTTGGGAGGGCAAAATGAAAAACTGTTTTTT
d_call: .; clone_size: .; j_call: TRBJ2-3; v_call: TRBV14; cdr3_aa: CASSPGGIDTQYF; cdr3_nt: TGTGCCAGCAGCCCCGGGGGAATAGATACGCAGTATTTT
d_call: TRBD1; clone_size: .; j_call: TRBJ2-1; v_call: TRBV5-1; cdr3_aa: CASSARTGGDYNEQFF; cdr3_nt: TGCGCCAGCAGCGCAAGGACAGGGGGTGACTACAATGAGCAGTTCTTC
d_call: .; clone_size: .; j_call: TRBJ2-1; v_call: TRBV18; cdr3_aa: CASSARLRTEEYNEQFF; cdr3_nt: TGTGCCAGCTCAGCAAGGCTAAGGACAGAAGAATACAATGAGCAGTTCTTC
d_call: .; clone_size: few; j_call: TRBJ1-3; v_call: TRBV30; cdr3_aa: CAWEQGNSGNTIYF; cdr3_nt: TGTGCCTGGGAACAGGGAAACTCTGGAAACACCATATATTTT
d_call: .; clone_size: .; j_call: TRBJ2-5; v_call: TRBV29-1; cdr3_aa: CSVGPGSWETQYF; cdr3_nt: TGCAGCGTTGGGCCGGGTAGTTGGGAGACCCAGTACTTC
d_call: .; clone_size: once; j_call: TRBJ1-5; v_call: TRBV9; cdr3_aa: CASSAGSNQPQHF; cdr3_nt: TGTGCCAGCAGCGCCGGGAGCAATCAGCCCCAGCATTTT
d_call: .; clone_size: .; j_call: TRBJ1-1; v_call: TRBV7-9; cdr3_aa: CASSLNIQAFF; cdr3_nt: TGTGCCAGCAGCTTAAATATTCAGGCTTTCTTT
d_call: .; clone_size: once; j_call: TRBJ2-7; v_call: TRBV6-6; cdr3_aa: CASSYDPSRYEQYF; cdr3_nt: TGTGCCAGCAGTTACGACCCTAGCAGGTACGAGCAGTACTTC
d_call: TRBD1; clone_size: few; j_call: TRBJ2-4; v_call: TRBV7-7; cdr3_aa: CASSADRGDIQYF; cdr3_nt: TGTGCCAGCAGCGCGGACAGGGGAGACATTCAGTACTTC
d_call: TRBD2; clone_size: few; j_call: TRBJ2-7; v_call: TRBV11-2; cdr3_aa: CASSSTSEFPYEQYF; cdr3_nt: TGTGCCAGCAGCTCTACTAGCGAATTCCCCTACGAGCAGTACTTC
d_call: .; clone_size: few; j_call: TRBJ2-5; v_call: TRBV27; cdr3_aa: CASSGASRSLKETQYF; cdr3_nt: TGTGCCAGCAGTGGGGCTTCTAGGAGCTTAAAAGAGACCCAGTACTTC
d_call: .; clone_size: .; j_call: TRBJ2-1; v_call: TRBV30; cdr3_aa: CAWSVLISNEQFF; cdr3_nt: TGTGCCTGGAGTGTATTAATCAGTAATGAGCAGTTCTTC
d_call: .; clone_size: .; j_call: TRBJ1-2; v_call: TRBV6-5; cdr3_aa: CASSRLPQGQGYTF; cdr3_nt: TGTGCCAGCAGCCGCCTACCCCAGGGCCAGGGCTACACCTTC
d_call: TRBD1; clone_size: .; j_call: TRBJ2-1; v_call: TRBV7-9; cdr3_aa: CASSETGDFYNEQFF; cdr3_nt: TGTGCCAGCAGCGAGACAGGGGATTTCTACAATGAGCAGTTCTTC
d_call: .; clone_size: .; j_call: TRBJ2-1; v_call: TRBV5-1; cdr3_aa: CASSLAWAGVEQFF; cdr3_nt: TGCGCCAGCAGCTTGGCGTGGGCAGGGGTCGAGCAGTTCTTC
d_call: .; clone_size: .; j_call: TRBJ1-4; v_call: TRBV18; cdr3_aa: CASSLRRAEKLFF; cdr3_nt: TGTGCCAGCTCACTCCGGCGGGCGGAAAAACTGTTTTTT
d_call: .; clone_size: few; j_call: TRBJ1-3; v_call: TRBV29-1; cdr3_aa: CSVQTGLSSGNTIYF; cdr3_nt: TGCAGCGTCCAGACAGGCCTGAGCTCTGGAAACACCATATATTTT
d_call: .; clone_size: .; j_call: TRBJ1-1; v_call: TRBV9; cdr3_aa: CASSYGHGGMNTEAFF; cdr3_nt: TGTGCCAGCAGCTACGGGCATGGAGGGATGAACACTGAAGCTTTCTTT